Listed below are T cell receptor beta chains from one sample, sequenced in a study of blood T cell repertoires in COVID-19. Libraries were prepared by immunoSEQ multiplex PCR; TCRdb keeps only in-frame clonotypes and omits some of them. The data show roughly 100,000 clones, roughly nine tenths seen once. The sequenced sample was peripheral blood. The source is a human donor with active COVID-19. The donor label of this sample is uncertain. Each CDR3 is given with its conserved first and last residue. The order of the fields is J gene, clone size, D gene, CDR3 length, V gene, CDR3 DNA, CDR3 protein. D genes are given only for firm matches. The listing skips clone size in some rows; elsewhere it reads once, few, many or a size class.

TRBJ1-2 | NA | TRBD1 | 13 | TRBV5-8 | TGTGCCAGCAGCCCGACAGGGGGTTATGGCTACACCTTC | CASSPTGGYGYTF
TRBJ2-5 | NA | NA | 12 | TRBV7-9 | TGTGCCAGCAGCTTAAGCGAAGAGACCCAGTACTTC | CASSLSEETQYF
TRBJ2-5 | NA | TRBD1 | 16 | TRBV13 | TGTGCCAGCAGCTCAGCGTTCCGGGACAGGGAAGAGACCCAGTACTTC | CASSSAFRDREETQYF
TRBJ2-5 | NA | NA | 15 | TRBV5-1 | TGCGCCAGCAGCTGGGGGGACGGGGTGAGGGAGACCCAGTACTTC | CASSWGDGVRETQYF
TRBJ2-1 | NA | TRBD2 | 14 | TRBV10-3 | TGTGCCATCAGTGGCGGGGGGGGAAGCAATGAGCAGTTCTTC | CAISGGGGSNEQFF
TRBJ1-2 | NA | NA | 15 | TRBV28 | TGTGCCAGCAGTACACCGCCCGGAGGAAAGGATGGCTACACCTTC | CASSTPPGGKDGYTF
TRBJ1-3 | NA | TRBD1 | 16 | TRBV3-1/TRBV3-2 | TGTGCCAGCACCTCCATGGACAGGAACCCTGGAAACACCATATATTTT | CASTSMDRNPGNTIYF
TRBJ2-7 | NA | TRBD1 | 15 | TRBV14 | TGTGCCAGCAGCCGACGGACAGGGACTCTACGAGAGCAGTACTTC | CASSRRTGTLREQYF
TRBJ2-7 | NA | TRBD2 | 16 | TRBV7-6 | TGTGCCAGCAGCTTAGTCGCCAGCGGGGGGATCTACGAGCAGTACTTC | CASSLVASGGIYEQYF
TRBJ2-3 | NA | TRBD2 | 16 | TRBV9 | TGTGCCAGCAGCGCCCGGTCGGGGGGGCAGGTAGATACGCAGTATTTT | CASSARSGGQVDTQYF
TRBJ2-6 | NA | NA | 15 | TRBV5-1 | TGCGCCAGCAGCTTGACAGGGAGAGGGGCCAACGTCCTGACTTTC | CASSLTGRGANVLTF
TRBJ2-3 | NA | NA | 17 | TRBV6-2/TRBV6-3 | TGTGCCAGCAGTTACGAACAAGGGGTGGATATACTTTCTACGCAGTATTTT | CASSYEQGVDILSTQYF
TRBJ2-3 | NA | NA | 13 | TRBV11-3 | TGTGCCAGCAGCCCTCTAAGCGCAGATACGCAGTATTTT | CASSPLSADTQYF
TRBJ1-1 | NA | NA | 12 | TRBV6-6 | TGTGCCAGCAAGGCGGTTAACACTGAAGCTTTCTTT | CASKAVNTEAFF
TRBJ1-1 | NA | NA | 14 | TRBV11-2 | TGTGCCAGCAGCTTGCAACAGGGATCCACTGAAGCTTTCTTT | CASSLQQGSTEAFF
TRBJ1-1 | NA | NA | 12 | TRBV12-3/TRBV12-4 | TGTGCCAGCAGTCGTGAAGGGGTTGCGGCTTTCTTT | CASSREGVAAFF
TRBJ1-1 | NA | NA | 13 | TRBV25-1 | TGTGCCAGCACGAGGGCGGGGAACACTGAAGCTTTCTTT | CASTRAGNTEAFF
TRBJ2-7 | NA | TRBD1 | 13 | TRBV5-1 | TGCGCCAGCAGCGGACAGGTTTCCTACGAGCAGTACTTC | CASSGQVSYEQYF
TRBJ1-4 | NA | TRBD1 | 14 | TRBV2 | TGTGCCAGCAGGCTAGACAGGGGGAGTGAAAAACTGTTTTTT | CASRLDRGSEKLFF
TRBJ2-3 | NA | TRBD2 | 13 | TRBV2 | TGTGCCAGCAGTGCTAGCGGCCCAGATACGCAGTATTTT | CASSASGPDTQYF
TRBJ2-7 | NA | TRBD1 | 15 | TRBV7-2 | TGTGCCAGCTCCCGAACCGGGACAGGGGGCTACGAGCAGTACTTC | CASSRTGTGGYEQYF
TRBJ1-3 | NA | NA | 12 | TRBV5-1 | TGCGCCAGCAGCGCAGATGCAAACACCATATATTTT | CASSADANTIYF
TRBJ1-3 | NA | TRBD1 | 16 | TRBV20-1 | TGCAGTGCTAGTGGGACAGGGAGAGAGTCTGGAAACACCATATATTTT | CSASGTGRESGNTIYF
TRBJ1-6 | NA | NA | 18 | TRBV6-1 | TGTGCCAGCAGTGAGCCCCCTGAGGGAAGCTCCTATAATTCACCCCTCCACTTT | CASSEPPEGSSYNSPLHF
TRBJ1-2 | NA | TRBD1 | 15 | TRBV3-1/TRBV3-2 | TGTGCCAGCAGCCAAAGAGGACAGGCAATCTATGGCTACACCTTC | CASSQRGQAIYGYTF
TRBJ2-1 | once | TRBD2 | 17 | TRBV9 | TGTGCCAGCAGCGTAGCCGTAGGCGGGGGGGCGTACAATGAGCAGTTCTTC | CASSVAVGGGAYNEQFF
TRBJ1-2 | NA | NA | 14 | TRBV2 | TGTGCCAGCAGTGAAGCGCTCAGGAAGGATGGCTACACCTTC | CASSEALRKDGYTF